These 27 T cell receptor beta chains were sequenced from one sample in a study of blood T cell repertoires in COVID-19. Assay: immunoSEQ multiplex PCR; the TCRdb copy retains only in-frame clones and omits some. Here the sample spans tens of thousands of clones, approximately 84% being singletons. The sequenced sample consisted of peripheral blood. The receptors originated from a woman aged 80 or over with acute or convalescent COVID-19.

This clone was recorded once. The genes are TRBV6-2 or TRBV6-3 and TRBJ1-1; no reliable D call. Trimming shortened V by 4 bases and J by 11 bases, and 26 bases separated the two germline ends. The CDR3 is made up of 16 amino acids. Germline CDR1 and CDR2: MNHEY and SVGEGT. CDR3 in amino acids: CASSSLSQGLRVQAFF. The CDR3 DNA sequence: TGTGCCAGCAGTTCTCTATCGCAAGGACTTCGGGTTCAGGCTTTCTTT.

The chain employs TRBV6-5 and TRBJ2-2, with no clear D. CDR1 is MNHEY and CDR2 is SVGAGI in the germline V gene. With 1 base removed from V and 4 bases from J, the gap between germline ends came to 13 bases. The CDR3 runs to 16 residues. The CDR3 DNA is TGTGCCAGCAGTTACTTCGGGTCCTTGAGCACCGGGGAGCTGTTTTTT. Translation: CASSYFGSLSTGELFF.

This clone came up a few times. The chain carries TRBV15 and TRBJ2-3; possibly TRBD2 for D (6 bases). The CDR3 runs to 14 residues. Germline V gives CDR1 LNHNV, CDR2 YYDKDF (reference sequence). The V gene lost 5 bases and the J gene lost 2 bases, with 11 bases spanning the gap. In DNA, the CDR3 is TGTGCCACCAGCCCGGGACTTCCCACAGATACGCAGTATTTT. Its protein is CATSPGLPTDTQYF.

CDR3 coding DNA: TGTGCCAGCAGTGACCCCGGACAGGGGGTCTCTGGCTACACCTTC. It translates to CASSDPGQGVSGYTF. The genes are TRBV6-4 and TRBJ1-2; 10 nucleotides agree with TRBD1. Germline V gene lookup returns CDR1 MRHNA and CDR2 SNTAGT. The CDR3 spans 15 residues. Unmatched junction bases numbered 7, after V lost 2 bases and J lost 7 bases.

The rearrangement joins TRBV7-3 to TRBJ1-1; D not resolved. The CDR3 has 13 residues. Trimming left V 3 bases short and J 9 bases short, with 14 bases between. The V gene's germline CDR1 is SGHTA and CDR2 FQGTGA. The CDR3 nucleotides are TGTGCCAGCAGCTTTGACGAAGGAGCTAAAGCTTTCTTT. It codes for CASSFDEGAKAFF.

The chain uses TRBV2 and TRBJ1-2, with 10 bases fitting TRBD1. This CDR3 spans 15 amino acids. Looked up from germline, CDR1 is SNHLY and CDR2 is FYNNEI. J lost 7 bases, V lost 5 bases, and 10 bases had no gene match. The CDR3 is CASSLPGTGARGYTF. The CDR3, as DNA: TGTGCCAGCAGTCTCCCCGGGACAGGGGCCCGTGGCTACACCTTC.

The V and J genes are TRBV4-2 and TRBJ2-3; 11 bases are shared with TRBD2. Germline V gives CDR1 LGHNA, CDR2 YNFKEQ. V gave up 0 bases and J gave up 7 bases; unmatched junction bases: 12. CDR3 length equals 18 residues. CDR3 amino acids: CASSQDRASGGSSHTQYF. The CDR3 DNA sequence: TGTGCCAGCAGCCAAGATCGGGCTAGCGGGGGGTCCAGCCATACGCAGTATTTT.

The chain joins TRBV4-3 to TRBJ2-1, with TRBD2 matching over 10 bases. Germline lookup yields CDR1 LGHNA and CDR2 YSLEER. V was clipped by 0 bases and J by 7 bases; unmatched bases: 9. This CDR3 has 17 amino acids. The CDR3: CASSQEASGRIDNEQFF. The CDR3 nucleotides read TGCGCCAGCAGCCAAGAGGCTAGCGGGAGAATTGATAATGAGCAGTTCTTC.

CDR3 nucleotides: TGTGCCAGCAGCTTAGAAGCAGGGGGGATTCAGCCCCAGCATTTT. Translation gives CASSLEAGGIQPQHF. V and J are TRBV7-2 and TRBJ1-5, with 7 bases identical to TRBD1. Germline CDR1 and CDR2: SGHTA and FQGNSA. J was trimmed by 6 bases and V by 1 base; bases with no gene match: 6. This CDR3 has 15 residues.

V gene TRBV28 combines with J gene TRBJ1-4; 7 bases line up with TRBD1. Losses at the gene ends were 5 bases for V and 7 bases for J; bases not matched to a gene: 7. Per germline, CDR1 MDHEN and CDR2 SYDVKM. This CDR3 spans 14 amino acids. The CDR3, as DNA: TGTGCCAGCAGTAGAGGGGGCGTTGGTGAAAAACTGTTTTTT. The encoded protein is CASSRGGVGEKLFF.

V gene TRBV7-2 combines with J gene TRBJ2-1; 10 bases match TRBD2. Germline V gene lookup returns CDR1 SGHTA and CDR2 FQGNSA. The CDR3 is made up of 15 amino acids. Trimming at V came to 4 bases and at J to 7 bases, leaving 7 bases not matched to a gene. CDR3: CASSYKGLADNEQFF. CDR3 bases: TGTGCCAGCAGCTACAAAGGACTAGCGGATAATGAGCAGTTCTTC.

In its sample, this clone was seen a few times. The chain employs TRBV2 and TRBJ2-1, with D possibly TRBD1 on 6 matching bases. With 6 bases removed from V and 6 bases from J, the gap between germline ends came to 15 bases. The CDR3 spans 14 residues. Germline V gene lookup returns CDR1 SNHLY and CDR2 FYNNEI. The DNA of the CDR3 is TGTGCCAGCAGACAGGGAGTGCAAAGCAATGAGCAGTTCTTC. Its protein product is CASRQGVQSNEQFF.

The genes are TRBV14 and TRBJ1-1, with D unclear. CDR1 is SGHDN, CDR2 FVKESK, per germline. V was cut by 3 bases and J by 2 bases, with 7 bases left in between. The CDR3 loop spans 13 amino acids. The CDR3 sequence is CASSQILNTEAFF. CDR3 coding DNA: TGTGCCAGCAGCCAGATACTCAACACTGAAGCTTTCTTT.

The chain couples TRBV9 to TRBJ1-1; 8 bases match TRBD1. Germline loops: CDR1 SGDLS, CDR2 YYNGEE. V was clipped by 3 bases and J by 4 bases; unmatched bases: 5. CDR3 length: 14 amino acids. In DNA, the CDR3 is TGTGCCAGCAGCGACGGACAGGGTCCCACTGAAGCTTTCTTT. This translates into CASSDGQGPTEAFF.

The chain employs TRBV5-1 and TRBJ2-7; 10 bases align to TRBD2. J lost 5 bases, V lost 2 bases, and 7 bases had no gene match. From germline, CDR1 is SGHRS and CDR2 YFSETQ. The CDR3 has 15 residues. The CDR3 DNA is TGCGCCAGCAGCTTCGAAGCGGGAGGGTGGGACGAGCAGTACTTC. This encodes CASSFEAGGWDEQYF.

The genes are TRBV19 and TRBJ2-2; D is perhaps TRBD1 (6 bases). The CDR3 loop spans 15 amino acids. CDR1 LNHDA and CDR2 SQIVND come from the germline V gene (reference sequence). V was pared by 7 bases and J by 5 bases, with 17 bases between. The chain's CDR3 is CASKELGTTTGELFF. The CDR3 DNA sequence: TGTGCCAGTAAAGAATTGGGGACAACGACCGGGGAGCTGTTTTTT.

The V call is TRBV23-1, the J call TRBJ2-7; perhaps TRBD1 as D (5 bases). TRBV23-1 counts as an open reading frame of uncertain function. V lost 10 bases and J lost 2, with 15 bases in between. CDR3 size: 13 residues. The CDR3 reads CAIKGQGAYEQYF. DNA for the CDR3: TGCGCCATTAAGGGCCAGGGTGCCTACGAGCAGTACTTC.

This clone is medium-sized. The rearrangement uses TRBV12-5 and TRBJ2-5; D is perhaps TRBD2 (6 bases). The CDR3 runs to 16 residues. Germline values: CDR1 LGHNT, CDR2 FRNRAP. Trimming left V 7 bases short and J 0 bases short, with 18 bases between. CDR3 bases: TGTGCTAGTGCCCCGGGAGTCCGACAGAACCAAGAGACCCAGTACTTC. Protein sequence: CASAPGVRQNQETQYF.

This clone is hyperexpanded within its sample. The chain has TRBV6-5 and TRBJ1-2; possible D gene TRBD1, 6 bases. The CDR3 is 14 residues long. Deletions cut 4 bases from V and 5 bases from J, with 14 bases between. Germline CDR1 MNHEY, CDR2 SVGAGI. CDR3 DNA: TGTGCCAGCAGTTTTAGACAGGCTCTTTATGGCTACACCTTC. Translated: CASSFRQALYGYTF.

In its sample, this clone was seen a few times. J is TRBJ2-1 and V is TRBV19; 7 nucleotides agree with TRBD2. Germline trimming cut 7 bases from V and 4 bases from J; bases unmatched to any gene: 1. This CDR3 has 12 amino acids. CDR1 and CDR2 from the germline V gene are LNHDA and SQIVND (reference sequence). This chain's CDR3 is CASKRGYNEQFF. The CDR3 DNA is TGTGCCAGTAAGCGGGGTTACAATGAGCAGTTCTTC.

V is TRBV18 and J is TRBJ1-3, with 8 bases identical to TRBD1. V lost 0 bases and J lost 7; bases outside the gene matches: 5. Germline lookup yields CDR1 KGHSH and CDR2 LQKENI. The CDR3 is made up of 15 amino acids. The CDR3 here is CASSPPRTGLNTIYF. Here the CDR3 DNA reads TGTGCCAGCTCACCACCCCGGACAGGGTTGAACACCATATATTTT.

V and J are TRBV6-5 and TRBJ1-2; weak D call: TRBD1 (5 bases). Trimming removed 4 bases at V and 7 bases at J, with 16 bases between. Germline V CDR1 and CDR2: MNHEY, SVGAGI. This CDR3 region has 14 residues. Written as DNA, the CDR3 is TGTGCCAGCAGTTTACTTGGGGGAGGTGGTGGCTACACCTTC. Amino acids: CASSLLGGGGGYTF.

The V and J genes are TRBV6-6 and TRBJ2-1, with a tentative D call TRBD1 (5 bases). V was trimmed by 7 bases and J by 5 bases, leaving 15 bases between them. This CDR3 contains 14 residues. Germline V gives CDR1 MNHNY, CDR2 SVGAGI (reference sequence). This CDR3 reads CASIIGAGNNEQFF. CDR3 in DNA: TGTGCCAGCATCATAGGGGCAGGGAACAATGAGCAGTTCTTC.

The genes are TRBV12-5 and TRBJ2-7, with 14 bases fitting TRBD2. CDR3 length: 17 residues. The germline CDR1 and CDR2 sequences are LGHNT and FRNRAP. V shed 6 bases, J shed 2 bases, and the junction held 9 bases outside the gene matches. CDR3 residues: CASGQRLAGGAPYEQYF. CDR3 bases: TGTGCTAGTGGCCAGCGACTAGCGGGGGGGGCCCCCTACGAGCAGTACTTC.

This CDR3 reads CASSSTVSGNTIYF. CDR3 DNA sequence: TGTGCCAGCAGCTCAACAGTCTCTGGAAACACCATATATTTT. V gene TRBV7-6 combines with J gene TRBJ1-3; D not resolved. The germline CDR1 and CDR2 sequences are SGHVS and FNYEAQ. V lost 4 bases and J 0 bases, leaving 7 bases between the germline ends. The CDR3 totals 14 residues. Looking up the rest from reference TRBV7-6 and TRBJ1-3 gives the full variable domain: GAGVSQSPRYKVTKRGQDVALRCDPISGHVSLYWYRQALGQGPEFLTYFNYEAQQDKSGLPNDRFSAERPEGSISTLTIQRTEQRDSAMYRCASSSTVSGNTIYFGEGSWLTVV.

The CDR3 DNA sequence: TGTGCCAGCAGTTTGACAGGGTCCAATTCACCCCTCCACTTT. Protein sequence: CASSLTGSNSPLHF. This sequence joins TRBV27 and TRBJ1-6, with 7 bases lining up with TRBD1. The CDR3 is 14 residues long. Trimming removed 3 bases from V and 7 bases from J; junction bases left unmatched: 3. CDR1 and CDR2 (germline): MNHEY, SMNVEV (reference sequence).

CDR3 amino acids: CASSPKPGLAGGPDTQYF. CDR3 nucleotide sequence: TGTGCCAGCAGCCCCAAACCCGGACTAGCGGGAGGGCCAGATACGCAGTATTTT. The chain has TRBV5-6 and TRBJ2-3; 15 bases align to TRBD2. The V gene end was trimmed by 4 bases and the J gene end by 4 bases; junction bases not matched to a gene: 10. The length of the CDR3 is 18 residues. CDR1 and CDR2 (germline): SGHDT, YYEEEE. The complete variable domain, with remaining parts taken from reference TRBV5-6 and TRBJ2-3, reads DAGVTQSPTHLIKTRGQQVTLRCSPKSGHDTVSWYQQALGQGPQFIFQYYEEEERQRGNFPDRFSGHQFPNYSSELNVNALLLGDSALYLCASSPKPGLAGGPDTQYFGPGTRLTVL.